Sequencing of this T cell receptor beta chain was carried out in a study of T cell changes during pregnancy in multiple sclerosis. Clones were read by immunoSEQ multiplex PCR, and TCRdb kept only the in-frame ones, dropping some. The table lists 89,000 or so clones, about nine tenths of them singletons, with roughly 4% in the top ten. This clone was observed a single time. J was trimmed by 2 bases and V by 7 bases; bases with no gene match: 5. Looked up from germline, CDR1 is PRHDT and CDR2 is FYEKMQ (reference sequence). This CDR3 comprises 15 residues. This receptor was obtained from a female donor in good health, serving as a control in a pregnancy study. Some clones in this sample may be carry-over from other donors' samples. The chain combines TRBV13 with TRBJ2-1, with 10 bases aligning to TRBD2. This sample comprised PBMCs, obtained in the first trimester of pregnancy. The CDR3: CASMTAGGAYNEQFF. The CDR3 nucleotides read TGTGCCAGCATGACAGCGGGAGGGGCCTACAATGAGCAGTTCTTC.